A selection of T cell receptor beta chains follows, all from one sample in a study of post-analysis software for immune sequencing data. From the PCR reads, TCRdb called clonotypes with MiXCR, one entry per CDR3 protein. The sample yields approximately 730,000 distinct CDR3 sequences, 30% seen once. Material: blood. Receptors were obtained from a girl under 18 with multiple sclerosis. Both conserved end residues are part of each CDR3. The D gene is left open where the match is weak. Clone size is stated in some rows and not others, as once, few, many or a class when expanded.

abundance: .
j_gene: TRBJ1-2
v_gene: TRBV6-5
d_gene: .
CDR3aa: CASRQGRAYGYTF
CDR3nt: TGTGCCAGCAGACAAGGCAGGGCTTATGGCTACACCTTC

abundance: .
j_gene: TRBJ1-2
v_gene: TRBV12-3/TRBV12-4
d_gene: .
CDR3aa: CASRLVGGAGYTF
CDR3nt: TGTGCCAGCAGGTTAGTAGGGGGGGCTGGCTACACCTTC

abundance: once
j_gene: TRBJ2-3
v_gene: TRBV7-2
d_gene: .
CDR3aa: CASSLTGTRYF
CDR3nt: TGTGCCAGCAGCTTAACGGGGACGCGGTATTTT

abundance: few
j_gene: TRBJ1-6
v_gene: TRBV6-5
d_gene: .
CDR3aa: CASSYSRGSPLHF
CDR3nt: TGTGCCAGCAGTTACTCGAGGGGTTCACCCCTCCACTTT

abundance: .
j_gene: TRBJ1-2
v_gene: TRBV9
d_gene: .
CDR3aa: CASSVDPGDDYGYTF
CDR3nt: TGTGCCAGCAGCGTAGACCCAGGGGACGACTATGGCTACACCTTC

abundance: .
j_gene: TRBJ2-5
v_gene: TRBV5-6
d_gene: .
CDR3aa: CASSVWQLQETQYF
CDR3nt: TGTGCCAGCAGCGTGTGGCAACTCCAAGAGACCCAGTACTTC

abundance: .
j_gene: TRBJ2-2
v_gene: TRBV24-1
d_gene: .
CDR3aa: CATSDPGRLTGELFF
CDR3nt: TGTGCCACCAGTGACCCCGGCCGACTGACCGGGGAGCTGTTTTTT

abundance: .
j_gene: TRBJ1-6
v_gene: TRBV28
d_gene: .
CDR3aa: CATQSSYNSPLHF
CDR3nt: TGTGCCACCCAGAGCTCCTATAATTCACCCCTCCACTTT

abundance: .
j_gene: TRBJ2-5
v_gene: TRBV6-2/TRBV6-3
d_gene: .
CDR3aa: CAIATVFLEQYF
CDR3nt: TGTGCCATTGCGACAGTTTTTTTGGAGCAGTACTTC

abundance: .
j_gene: TRBJ2-5
v_gene: TRBV15
d_gene: .
CDR3aa: CATSRDRGGSGQSRRETQYF
CDR3nt: TGTGCCACCAGCAGAGATCGAGGGGGATCGGGGCAGAGCAGGAGAGAGACCCAGTACTTC

abundance: .
j_gene: TRBJ1-1
v_gene: TRBV7-9
d_gene: TRBD1
CDR3aa: CASNRSGQIMNTEAFF
CDR3nt: TGTGCCAGCAACCGATCGGGACAGATCATGAACACTGAAGCTTTCTTT

abundance: .
j_gene: TRBJ2-5
v_gene: TRBV7-9
d_gene: TRBD2
CDR3aa: CASSLPIGGDRETQYF
CDR3nt: TGTGCCAGCAGCTTACCTATCGGGGGGGATCGAGAGACCCAGTACTTC

abundance: many
j_gene: TRBJ2-7
v_gene: TRBV7-2
d_gene: TRBD1
CDR3aa: CASSLEGDRGREQYF
CDR3nt: TGTGCCAGCAGCTTAGAGGGGGACAGGGGGCGCGAGCAGTACTTC

abundance: few
j_gene: TRBJ2-5
v_gene: TRBV7-9
d_gene: .
CDR3aa: CASSSARYQETQYF
CDR3nt: TGTGCCAGCAGCTCAGCCCGCTACCAAGAGACCCAGTACTTC

abundance: few
j_gene: TRBJ2-4
v_gene: TRBV28
d_gene: TRBD2
CDR3aa: CASSSVAGGSRAKNIQYF
CDR3nt: TGTGCCAGCAGTTCTGTAGCGGGAGGTTCTAGGGCCAAAAACATTCAGTACTTC

abundance: few
j_gene: TRBJ1-2
v_gene: TRBV20-1
d_gene: .
CDR3aa: CSARGQANRGGYTF
CDR3nt: TGCAGTGCTAGGGGGCAGGCGAATCGAGGTGGCTACACCTTC

abundance: few
j_gene: TRBJ1-5
v_gene: TRBV10-2
d_gene: .
CDR3aa: CASSGENLGNQPQHF
CDR3nt: TGCGCCAGTAGCGGGGAGAATTTGGGCAATCAGCCCCAGCATTTT

abundance: many
j_gene: TRBJ2-1
v_gene: TRBV29-1
d_gene: TRBD1
CDR3aa: CSFLPTPGGEQFF
CDR3nt: TGCAGCTTCCTTCCTACCCCAGGGGGTGAGCAGTTCTTC

abundance: .
j_gene: TRBJ1-1
v_gene: TRBV27
d_gene: .
CDR3aa: CVSSLPGREAFF
CDR3nt: TGTGTCAGCAGTTTACCGGGGAGGGAGGCTTTCTTT

abundance: few
j_gene: TRBJ2-6
v_gene: TRBV10-1
d_gene: .
CDR3aa: CASSESRAGPSSGANVLTF
CDR3nt: TGCGCCAGCAGTGAGTCAAGGGCAGGTCCGAGCTCTGGGGCCAACGTCCTGACTTTC

abundance: few
j_gene: TRBJ1-1
v_gene: TRBV14
d_gene: .
CDR3aa: CASSQDLMGGEAFF
CDR3nt: TGTGCCAGCAGCCAAGATCTTATGGGAGGTGAAGCTTTCTTT

abundance: few
j_gene: TRBJ2-1
v_gene: TRBV29-1
d_gene: .
CDR3aa: CSVVGANEQFF
CDR3nt: TGCAGCGTTGTCGGTGCCAATGAGCAGTTCTTC